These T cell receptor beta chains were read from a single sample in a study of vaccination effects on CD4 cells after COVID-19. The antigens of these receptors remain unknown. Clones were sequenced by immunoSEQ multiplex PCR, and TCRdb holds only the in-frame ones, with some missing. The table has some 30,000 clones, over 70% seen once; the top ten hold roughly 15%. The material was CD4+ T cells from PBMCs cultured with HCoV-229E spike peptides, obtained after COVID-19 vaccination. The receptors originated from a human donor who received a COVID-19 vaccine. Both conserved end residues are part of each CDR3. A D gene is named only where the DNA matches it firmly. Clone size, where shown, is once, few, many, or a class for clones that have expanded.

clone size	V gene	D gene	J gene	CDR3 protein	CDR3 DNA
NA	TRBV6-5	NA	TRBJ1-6	CASRNGQGNSPLHF	TGTGCCAGCAGGAATGGGCAGGGAAATTCACCCCTCCACTTT
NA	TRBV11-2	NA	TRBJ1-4	CASTGSTNEKLFF	TGTGCCAGCACGGGCTCAACTAATGAAAAACTGTTTTTT
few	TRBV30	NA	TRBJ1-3	CAWSVGGTGNTIYF	TGTGCCTGGAGTGTAGGGGGGACTGGAAACACCATATATTTT
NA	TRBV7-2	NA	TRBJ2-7	CASSLYRVGQGYYEQYF	TGTGCCAGCAGCTTATATCGGGTCGGGCAGGGGTACTACGAGCAGTACTTC
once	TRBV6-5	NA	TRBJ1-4	CASSYSSAGVGEKLFF	TGTGCCAGCAGTTACTCGTCTGCAGGGGTTGGTGAAAAACTGTTTTTT
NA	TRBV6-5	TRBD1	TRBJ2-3	CASSSGTGSTDTQYF	TGTGCCAGCAGTTCCGGGACAGGGAGCACAGATACGCAGTATTTT
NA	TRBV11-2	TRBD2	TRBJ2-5	CASSSGTSGTHRKTQYF	TGTGCCAGCAGCTCCGGGACTAGCGGGACGCATCGGAAGACCCAGTACTTC
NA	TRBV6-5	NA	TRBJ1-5	CATTWGREQPQHF	TGTGCCACCACCTGGGGACGGGAGCAGCCCCAGCATTTT
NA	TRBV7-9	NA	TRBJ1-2	CASSSGQRYGYTF	TGTGCCAGCAGTTCTGGACAGCGCTATGGCTACACCTTC
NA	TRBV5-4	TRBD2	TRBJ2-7	CASSRSGNYEQYF	TGTGCCAGCAGCAGGAGCGGGAACTACGAGCAGTACTTC
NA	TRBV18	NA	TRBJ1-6	CASSPAGNSPLHF	TGTGCCAGCTCACCCGCAGGGAATTCACCCCTCCACTTT
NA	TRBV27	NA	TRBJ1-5	CASSLRSGLLQPQHF	TGTGCCAGCAGTTTACGGTCAGGACTGCTTCAGCCCCAGCATTTT
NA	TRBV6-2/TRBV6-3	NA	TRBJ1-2	CASSYGPTQGYTF	TGTGCCAGCAGTTACGGCCCTACACAGGGCTACACCTTC
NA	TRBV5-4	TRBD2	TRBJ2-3	CASSLATTGLAGDTQYF	TGTGCCAGCAGCTTGGCTACCACGGGACTAGCAGGAGATACGCAGTATTTT
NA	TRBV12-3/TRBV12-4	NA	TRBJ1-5	CASSFAGNQPQHF	TGTGCCAGCAGTTTTGCTGGCAATCAGCCCCAGCATTTT
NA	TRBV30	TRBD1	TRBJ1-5	CAWSVGTGLNDQPQHF	TGTGCCTGGAGTGTAGGGACAGGGTTGAACGATCAGCCCCAGCATTTT
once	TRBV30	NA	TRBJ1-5	CAWSATSGQPQHF	TGTGCCTGGAGTGCCACATCGGGCCAGCCCCAGCATTTT
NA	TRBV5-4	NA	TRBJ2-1	CASSFRLGGIMRSSYNEQFF	TGTGCCAGCAGCTTTCGACTAGGTGGGATAATGCGCAGCTCCTACAATGAGCAGTTCTTC
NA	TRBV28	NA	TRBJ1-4	CASSSDGSTNEKLFF	TGTGCCAGCAGTTCGGACGGATCAACTAATGAAAAACTGTTTTTT
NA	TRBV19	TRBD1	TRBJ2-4	CASSIGQENIQYF	TGTGCCAGTAGTATTGGACAGGAAAACATTCAGTACTTC
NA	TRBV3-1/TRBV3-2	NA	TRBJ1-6	CASSQGVGEGGSPLHF	TGTGCCAGCAGCCAAGGAGTGGGGGAGGGGGGTTCACCCCTCCACTTT
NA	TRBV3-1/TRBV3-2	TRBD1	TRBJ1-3	CASRTTGSGNTIYF	TGTGCCAGCAGAACGACAGGGTCTGGAAACACCATATATTTT
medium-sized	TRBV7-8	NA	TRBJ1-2	CASSLALGPDGYTF	TGTGCCAGCAGCTTAGCTCTGGGACCGGATGGCTACACCTTC
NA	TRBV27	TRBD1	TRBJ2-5	CASSQKGGRQETQYF	TGTGCCAGCAGCCAAAAAGGGGGCCGGCAAGAGACCCAGTACTTC
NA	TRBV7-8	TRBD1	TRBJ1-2	CASSLAAGGYGYTF	TGTGCCAGCAGCTTAGCAGCAGGGGGGTATGGCTACACCTTC
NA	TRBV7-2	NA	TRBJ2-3	CASSFQTGSTDTQYF	TGTGCCAGCAGCTTTCAGACGGGGAGCACAGATACGCAGTATTTT
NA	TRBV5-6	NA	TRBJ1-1	CASSFLRSEAFF	TGTGCCAGCAGCTTTTTACGCTCTGAAGCTTTCTTT
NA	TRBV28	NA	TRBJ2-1	CASSSRRGQFF	TGTGCCAGCAGTTCACGCCGGGGGCAGTTCTTC
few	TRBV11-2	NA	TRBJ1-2	CASSFQTGYGYTF	TGTGCCAGCAGCTTTCAGACAGGCTATGGCTACACCTTC
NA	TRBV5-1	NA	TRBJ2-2	CASSLGGNTGELFF	TGCGCCAGCAGCTTGGGGGGGAACACCGGGGAGCTGTTTTTT
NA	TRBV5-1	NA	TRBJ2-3	CASSFQARSATDTQYF	TGCGCCAGCAGCTTCCAGGCCCGTTCCGCCACAGATACGCAGTATTTT
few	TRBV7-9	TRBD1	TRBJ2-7	CASSLEGQFYEQYF	TGTGCCAGCAGCTTAGAGGGACAGTTTTACGAGCAGTACTTC
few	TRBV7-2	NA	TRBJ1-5	CASSLVGVSSNQPQHF	TGTGCCAGCAGCTTAGTGGGGGTCAGTAGCAATCAGCCCCAGCATTTT
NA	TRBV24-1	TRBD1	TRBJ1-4	CATSDGQGDEKLFF	TGTGCCACCAGTGATGGACAGGGGGATGAAAAACTGTTTTTT
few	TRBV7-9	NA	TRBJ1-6	CASSLDYNSPLHF	TGTGCCAGCAGCTTAGACTATAATTCACCCCTCCACTTT